The 29 T cell receptor beta chains in this list originate from one sample, sequenced in a study of T cells in Graves' hyperthyroidism and ophthalmopathy. Amplified regions were TCR beta CDR3 sequences from RNA transcripts. With the HTBI primer set, the TCR CDR3 went through a first round of RT-PCR. MiXCR, applied by TCRdb to the multiplex PCR reads, yields one record per CDR3 protein. The sample contains some 510,000 distinct CDR3 sequences, around 20% of which appear only once. The sequencing sample was made of blood. Receptor source: a man aged 18-30 years with Graves' hyperthyroidism.

Turning to this clonotype: An end of the junction does not agree with germline; a read error may underlie this. The V call is TRBV7-7, the J call TRBJ2-1; TRBD2 might be the D (6 bases). Germline V gives CDR1 SSHAT, CDR2 FNYEAQ (reference sequence). This CDR3 is 15 amino acids long. CDR3 DNA: TGTGCTAGCAGCCAAGGGACTGCGACCTACAATGAGCAGTTCTTC. Residues: CASSQGTATYNEQFF.

This clonotype was counted many times. The rearrangement links TRBV7-8 to TRBJ2-7, with TRBD1 identical over 12 bases. V trimming: 1 base; J trimming: 1 base; junction bases outside the gene matches: 11. The germline V gene encodes CDR1 SGHVS and CDR2 FQNEAQ. This CDR3 has 19 amino acids. CDR3: CASSLVYRGQGAGSYEQYF. CDR3 in DNA: TGTGCCAGCAGCTTAGTTTATCGGGGACAGGGGGCCGGTTCCTACGAGCAGTACTTC.

Ten or more counts support this clonotype. The rearrangement uses TRBV20-1 and TRBJ1-1; D might be TRBD1 (5 bases). The germline V gene has CDR1 DFQATT and CDR2 SNEGSKA (reference sequence). The CDR3 length is 11 residues. Trimming stripped 3 bases from V and 4 bases from J, with 6 bases between. The CDR3 DNA sequence: TGCAGTGCTAGTAGGGGCACTGAAGCTTTCTTT. Encoded protein: CSASRGTEAFF.

This clonotype was counted ten times or more. The chain recombines TRBV20-1 with TRBJ2-7; no clear D. The germline V gene has CDR1 DFQATT and CDR2 SNEGSKA (reference sequence). CDR3 length: 13 amino acids. Trimming left V 3 bases short and J 4 bases short, with 13 bases between. CDR3 sequence reads: CSARGPREYEQYF. CDR3 sequence (DNA): TGCAGTGCTAGGGGCCCAAGGGAATACGAGCAGTACTTC.

In this sample, this clonotype turned up many times. J is TRBJ1-2 and V is TRBV20-1; TRBD1 is a possible D gene (5 bases). The CDR3 runs to 14 residues. In germline, CDR1 is DFQATT, CDR2 SNEGSKA (reference sequence). The V and J ends lost 3 bases and 7 bases respectively, with 18 bases between them. CDR3 nucleotide sequence: TGCAGTGCTAGCCCCCGGGGACTAGGCTGTGGCTACACCTTC. Its translation: CSASPRGLGCGYTF.

This clonotype was counted many times. V and J are TRBV28 and TRBJ1-6; the D is unclear. The germline gives CDR1 MDHEN, CDR2 SYDVKM. The V end was cut by 4 bases, the J end by 6 bases, with 10 bases between. CDR3 length: 14 amino acids. The CDR3 sequence is CASSSGFINSPLHF. DNA of the CDR3: TGTGCCAGCAGTTCCGGGTTTATTAATTCACCCCTCCACTTT.

Ten or more counts support this clonotype. CDR3 DNA: TGTGCCAGCAGAGGGGGGTACTATGGCTACACCTTC. Amino acid sequence: CASRGGYYGYTF. The chain carries TRBV12-3 or TRBV12-4 and TRBJ1-2; TRBD1 might be the D (6 bases). V lost 6 bases and J 3 bases, leaving 8 bases between the germline ends. This CDR3 is 12 amino acids long.

The rearrangement links TRBV24-1 to TRBJ2-2; 13 bases fit TRBD2. Trimming cost V 5 bases and J 0 bases; bases outside gene matches: 11. The CDR3 totals 20 residues. Germline assignment: CDR1 KGHDR and CDR2 SFDVKD. CDR3 DNA sequence: TGTGCCACCAGTGTTCGAACCGGGACTAGCGGGGCCACGAACACCGGGGAGCTGTTTTTT. Protein product: CATSVRTGTSGATNTGELFF.

This clonotype came up many times. CDR3 coding DNA: TGTGCCAGCAGTGAAGCGGGGAGCTCCTACGAGCAGTACTTC. It yields the protein CASSEAGSSYEQYF. The chain employs TRBV6-1 and TRBJ2-7; TRBD2 is a possible D gene (5 bases). Trimming left V 0 bases short and J 0 bases short, with 6 bases between. The CDR3 length is 14 residues. CDR1 is MNHNS and CDR2 is SASEGT in the germline V gene.

In its sample, this clonotype was seen a few times. V usage is TRBV27 and J usage is TRBJ2-7; D may correspond to TRBD1 or TRBD2 (5 bases each). V lost 6 bases, J lost 7 bases, and 16 bases lay in between. Germline CDR1 is MNHEY and CDR2 is SMNVEV (reference sequence). The CDR3 length is 13 residues. The CDR3 DNA reads as TGTGCCAGCAGCCGGGACGGCTTCAGGGAGCAGTACTTC. It yields the protein CASSRDGFREQYF.

Ten or more counts support this clonotype. This chain uses TRBV12-3 or TRBV12-4 with TRBJ2-5, with 8 bases fitting TRBD1. V was pared by 6 bases and J by 0 bases, with 6 bases of the junction left unmatched. This CDR3 contains 15 residues. The CDR3 DNA follows: TGTGCCAGCAGCTGGGGACAGGCTTACCAAGAGACCCAGTACTTC. This encodes CASSWGQAYQETQYF.

This clonotype was recorded at least ten times. This chain links TRBV12-3 or TRBV12-4 with TRBJ1-2, with 7 bases aligning to TRBD1. The ends lost 7 bases at V and 2 bases at J; junction bases unmatched: 4. The CDR3 is 13 residues long. As DNA, the CDR3 is TGTGCCAGCACACCGACAGGGAACTATGGCTACACCTTC. Amino acids: CASTPTGNYGYTF.

Ten or more counts support this clonotype. The genes are TRBV6-1 and TRBJ1-2; tentative D call: TRBD1 (6 bases). V was cut by 3 bases and J by 6 bases, with 11 bases left in between. Germline lookup yields CDR1 MNHNS and CDR2 SASEGT. CDR3 length: 13 amino acids. This CDR3 reads CASSERDINGYTF. The CDR3 DNA reads as TGTGCCAGCAGTGAGAGGGACATCAATGGCTACACCTTC.

J is TRBJ1-5 and V is TRBV24-1; D is uncertain. There are 14 residues in the CDR3. CDR1 KGHDR and CDR2 SFDVKD come from the germline V gene. With 4 bases removed from V and 1 base from J, the gap between germline ends came to 7 bases. DNA of the CDR3: TGTGCCACCAGTGAGGGCGGAAGCAATCAGCCCCAGCATTTT. It translates to CATSEGGSNQPQHF.

The table lists this clonotype with a few counts. The chain employs TRBV6-5 and TRBJ2-7; tentatively, D is TRBD2 (6 bases). Germline V gene data show CDR1 as MNHEY and CDR2 as SVGAGI. This CDR3 has 13 residues. V was cut by 6 bases and J by 3 bases, with 12 bases left in between. Written as DNA, the CDR3 is TGTGCCAGCAGGTTGACTAGATTCTACGAGCAGTACTTC. Translating gives CASRLTRFYEQYF.

This clonotype was picked up a small number of times. The rearrangement links TRBV20-1 to TRBJ1-5, with 9 bases matching TRBD1. Losses at the gene ends were 0 bases for V and 1 base for J; bases not matched to a gene: 7. The germline V gene encodes CDR1 DFQATT and CDR2 SNEGSKA (reference sequence). The CDR3 sequence is 17 residues long. This CDR3 reads CSARDPGDRVSNQPQHF. The CDR3 DNA reads TGCAGTGCTAGAGATCCGGGGGACAGGGTCAGCAATCAGCCCCAGCATTTT.

This clonotype occurred once. The V gene is TRBV6-1, the J gene TRBJ1-3, with a possible D match to TRBD1 (5 bases). This CDR3 is 16 amino acids long. The germline V gene has CDR1 MNHNS and CDR2 SASEGT. The ends were cut back, 5 bases at V and 0 bases at J, with 14 bases in the middle. DNA for the CDR3: TGTGCCAGCAGTCTATACCAGGGTCCCTCTGGAAACACCATATATTTT. As protein: CASSLYQGPSGNTIYF.

This clonotype was picked up many times. The rearrangement joins TRBV29-1 to TRBJ1-2; D unclear. Germline CDR1 and CDR2: SQVTM and ANQGSEA. V was trimmed by 3 bases and J by 8 bases, leaving 10 bases between them. The CDR3 is 11 amino acids. CDR3 residues: CSVDDRLGYTF. The CDR3 region has the DNA TGCAGCGTTGATGACCGGCTGGGCTACACCTTC.

This clonotype was recorded a few times. This chain links TRBV19 with TRBJ2-7; tentatively, D is TRBD2 (6 bases). The V end lost 5 bases, the J end lost 3 bases, and 20 bases lay between the germline ends. CDR1 and CDR2 from the germline V gene are LNHDA and SQIVND (reference sequence). This CDR3 is 16 amino acids long. The CDR3, as DNA: TGTGCCAGTAGTCGGTTCTCTGGCAGGAGGGGCTACGAGCAGTACTTC. It codes for CASSRFSGRRGYEQYF.

The sample holds many counts of this clonotype. The chain has TRBV2 and TRBJ1-2; tentatively, D is TRBD1 (5 bases). Trimming took off 4 bases at V and 5 bases at J, with 14 bases between the two ends. CDR3 length: 14 amino acids. Germline CDR1 reads SNHLY; CDR2 reads FYNNEI. CDR3 sequence: CASSGTGTGYGYTF. Here the CDR3 DNA reads TGTGCCAGCAGTGGGACTGGGACGGGGTATGGCTACACCTTC.

This clonotype was seen at least ten times. This rearrangement joins TRBV29-1 to TRBJ2-7; 7 bases agree with TRBD1. Germline V gene sequence: CDR1 SQVTM, CDR2 ANQGSEA. CDR3 size: 15 residues. The ends lost 4 bases at V and 2 bases at J; junction bases unmatched: 11. CDR3 in amino acids: CSVGGATGSPYEQYF. The CDR3 DNA sequence: TGCAGCGTTGGAGGGGCGACAGGGTCCCCCTACGAGCAGTACTTC.

This clonotype was detected ten times or more. The genes are TRBV6-2 or TRBV6-3 and TRBJ2-7; 10 positions match TRBD1. V was pared by 4 bases and J by 7 bases, with 13 bases of the junction left unmatched. CDR3 length equals 16 residues. Germline CDR1 is MNHEY and CDR2 is SVGEGT. DNA of the CDR3: TGTGCCAGCAGTTCCTCCGCGGGGACAGGGGCGGAAGAGCAGTACTTC. Residues: CASSSSAGTGAEEQYF.

This clonotype was counted at least ten times. The CDR3 region is CASTTARDRDTEAFF. In nucleotides, the CDR3 is TGTGCCAGCACCACAGCCCGGGACAGGGACACTGAAGCTTTCTTT. The rearrangement joins TRBV28 to TRBJ1-1, with 9 positions matching TRBD1. Germline trimming cut 7 bases from V and 3 bases from J; bases unmatched to any gene: 9. This CDR3 spans 15 amino acids. Germline CDR1 MDHEN, CDR2 SYDVKM. Complete variable domain (other parts from reference TRBV28 and TRBJ1-1): DVKVTQSSRYLVKRTGEKVFLECVQDMDHENMFWYRQDPGLGLRLIYFSYDVKMKEKGDIPEGYSVSREKKERFSLILESASTNQTSMYLCASTTARDRDTEAFFGQGTRLTVV.

This clonotype was counted ten times or more. The rearrangement uses TRBV27 and TRBJ2-7; no clear D gene. Deletions cut 4 bases from V and 2 bases from J, with 24 bases between. Germline V gene data show CDR1 as MNHEY and CDR2 as SMNVEV (reference sequence). The CDR3 length is 18 residues. The CDR3 nucleotides are TGTGCCAGCAGTTCCCTGCAATCCCCCGGCAGGTACCCCTACGAGCAGTACTTC. This codes for CASSSLQSPGRYPYEQYF.

Ten or more counts support this clonotype. The chain uses TRBV19 and TRBJ1-1; D is uncertain. V lost 3 bases, J lost 7 bases, and 15 bases lay in between. Germline V CDR1 and CDR2: LNHDA, SQIVND (reference sequence). The CDR3 has 14 amino acids. The CDR3 spells CASSIRTLADEAFF. CDR3 nucleotides: TGTGCCAGTAGTATCCGAACACTGGCGGATGAAGCTTTCTTT.

This chain links TRBV6-5 with TRBJ1-2; TRBD1 matches 10 bases. V trimming: 4 bases; J trimming: 4 bases; junction bases outside the gene matches: 9. Germline values: CDR1 MNHEY, CDR2 SVGAGI. This CDR3 region has 16 residues. The CDR3 loop is CASSSLPGQGTYGYTF. DNA for the CDR3: TGTGCCAGCAGTTCACTTCCGGGACAGGGGACCTATGGCTACACCTTC.

This clonotype was seen ten or more times. V and J are TRBV4-1 and TRBJ2-7, with unresolved D. Trimming shortened V by 0 bases and J by 3 bases, and 6 bases separated the two germline ends. The CDR3 has 13 residues. Germline V gene lookup returns CDR1 MGHRA and CDR2 YSYEKL. The CDR3 sequence is CASSQDWDYEQYF. In DNA, the CDR3 is TGCGCCAGCAGCCAAGATTGGGACTACGAGCAGTACTTC.

This clonotype occurred many times. The V and J genes are TRBV28 and TRBJ1-1; the D gene is possibly TRBD1 (6 bases). The germline gives CDR1 MDHEN, CDR2 SYDVKM. The V gene lost 3 bases and the J gene lost 1 base, with 18 bases spanning the gap. The CDR3 is 17 amino acids. Here the CDR3 reads CASSFPWDTGPNTEAFF. CDR3 bases: TGTGCCAGCAGTTTCCCCTGGGACACGGGCCCGAACACTGAAGCTTTCTTT.

This clonotype was observed at least ten times. The V gene is TRBV12-3 or TRBV12-4, the J gene TRBJ1-1; no firm D call. The CDR3 runs to 12 residues. The V gene lost 5 bases and the J gene lost 4 bases, with 8 bases spanning the gap. CDR3 protein: CASSQAVTEAFF. The CDR3 DNA sequence: TGTGCCAGCAGTCAGGCGGTCACTGAAGCTTTCTTT.